A single sample gave rise to the 2 T cell receptor beta chains below, sequenced in a study of cytomegalovirus exposure and HLA in healthy donors. It was with 60 Vbeta and 13 Jbeta primers that the PCR ran. Only in-frame clones appear in the TCRdb table, and some are missing; sequencing was by immunoSEQ multiplex PCR. The table has fewer than 250,000 clones, 70% to 75% seen once; the top ten hold approximately 3.1%. The sample consisted of PBMCs. These receptors originate from a young woman in good health and CMV-seropositive.

This sequence joins TRBV28 and TRBJ1-1; maybe TRBD1 (5 bases). The germline V gene encodes CDR1 MDHEN and CDR2 SYDVKM. V lost 2 bases, J lost 1 base, and 14 bases lay in between. This CDR3 comprises 16 residues. The CDR3 region is CASSLRGAGANTEAFF. Here the CDR3 DNA reads TGTGCCAGCAGTTTAAGGGGTGCTGGGGCGAACACTGAAGCTTTCTTT.

The rearrangement links TRBV10-2 to TRBJ2-5; 7 bases map to TRBD1. The closer fit of TRBJ2-7 to the DNA end suggests the J call may be wrong. The germline CDR1 and CDR2 sequences are WSHSY and SAAADI. The length of the CDR3 is 15 residues. The CDR3 DNA is TGCGCCAGCAGTGATTTGACAGGGTCGCAGCACGAGCAGTACTTC. Translating gives CASSDLTGSQHEQYF.